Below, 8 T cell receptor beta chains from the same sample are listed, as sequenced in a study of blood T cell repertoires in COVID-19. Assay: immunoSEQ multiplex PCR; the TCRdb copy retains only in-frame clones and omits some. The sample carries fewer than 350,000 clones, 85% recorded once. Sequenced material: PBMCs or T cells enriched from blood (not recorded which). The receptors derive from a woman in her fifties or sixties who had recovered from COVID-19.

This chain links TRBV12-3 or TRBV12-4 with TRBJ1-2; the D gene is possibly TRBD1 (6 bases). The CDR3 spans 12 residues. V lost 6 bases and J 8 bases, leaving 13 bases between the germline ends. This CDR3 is CASRPTGYGYTF. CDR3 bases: TGTGCCAGCAGACCGACAGGATACGGCTACACCTTC.

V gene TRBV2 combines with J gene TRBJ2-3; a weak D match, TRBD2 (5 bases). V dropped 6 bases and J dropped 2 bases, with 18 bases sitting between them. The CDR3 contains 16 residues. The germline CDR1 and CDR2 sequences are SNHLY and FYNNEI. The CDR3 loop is CASRTGPEGSTDTQYF. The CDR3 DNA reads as TGTGCCAGCAGGACCGGGCCCGAGGGCTCCACAGATACGCAGTATTTT.

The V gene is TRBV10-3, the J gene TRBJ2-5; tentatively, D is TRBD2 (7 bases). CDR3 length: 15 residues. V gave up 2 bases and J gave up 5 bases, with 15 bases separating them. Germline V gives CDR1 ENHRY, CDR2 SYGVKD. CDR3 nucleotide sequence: TGTGCCATCAGTGAGGGGGGCGGGAGTGTTGAGACCCAGTACTTC. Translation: CAISEGGGSVETQYF.

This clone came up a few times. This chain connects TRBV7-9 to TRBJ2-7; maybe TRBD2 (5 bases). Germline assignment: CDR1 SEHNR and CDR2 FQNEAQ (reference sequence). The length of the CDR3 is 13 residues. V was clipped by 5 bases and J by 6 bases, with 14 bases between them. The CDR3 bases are TGTGCCAGCAGCGACGGGCCAAGCGGCGAGCAGTACTTC. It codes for CASSDGPSGEQYF.

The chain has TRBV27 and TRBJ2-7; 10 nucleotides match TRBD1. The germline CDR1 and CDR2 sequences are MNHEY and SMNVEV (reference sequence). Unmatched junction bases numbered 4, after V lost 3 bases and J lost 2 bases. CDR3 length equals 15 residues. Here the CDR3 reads CASSFTGQGTYEQYF. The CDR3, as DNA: TGTGCCAGCAGTTTTACGGGACAGGGGACCTACGAGCAGTACTTC.

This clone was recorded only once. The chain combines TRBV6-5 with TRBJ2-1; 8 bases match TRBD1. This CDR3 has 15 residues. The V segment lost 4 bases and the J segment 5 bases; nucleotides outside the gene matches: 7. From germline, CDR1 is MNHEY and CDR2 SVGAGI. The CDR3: CASSSKGQEHNEQFF. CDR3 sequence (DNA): TGTGCCAGCAGTTCCAAGGGACAGGAACACAATGAGCAGTTCTTC.

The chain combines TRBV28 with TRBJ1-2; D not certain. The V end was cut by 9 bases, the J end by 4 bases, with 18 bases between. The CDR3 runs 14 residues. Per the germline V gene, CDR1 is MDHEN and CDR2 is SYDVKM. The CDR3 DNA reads TGTGCCAGTAATGTAGGCGGCATGATCTATGGCTACACCTTC. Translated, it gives CASNVGGMIYGYTF.

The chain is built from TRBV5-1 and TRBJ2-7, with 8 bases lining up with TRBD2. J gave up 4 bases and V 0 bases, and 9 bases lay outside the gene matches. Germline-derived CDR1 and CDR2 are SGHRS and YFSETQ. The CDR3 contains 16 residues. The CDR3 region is CASSLDPLTGGYEQYF. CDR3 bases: TGCGCCAGCAGCTTGGATCCCCTAACGGGAGGGTACGAGCAGTACTTC.